What follows is one T cell receptor (beta chain) and its context. As yet, its antigen is unknown. The assay was immunoSEQ multiplex PCR, and TCRdb's table has in-frame clones only and misses some. In the table there are 150,000 to 200,000 clones, 90% to 95% of which are singletons. The data were obtained in a study of T cell responses to AZD1222 COVID-19 vaccine. Study-level points and caveats: Dominant CD4 TCR responses targeted spike regions 160-218 and 743-854. Donors, mostly white British, included more females; clonal diversity was possibly underestimated. Researchers took repertoire samples only after the peak T cell response had come. Spike-specific TCR breadth and depth went up after people got two AZD1222 doses.

This CDR3 is 14 amino acids long. With V trimmed by 0 bases and J by 2 bases, 1 base remained unmatched. Germline CDR1 and CDR2: GTSNPN and SVGIG (reference sequence). The gene calls are TRBV30 and TRBJ2-7; the match to TRBD2 covers 10 bases. The sample consisted of peripheral blood, taken on day 0 of AZD1222 vaccination. The receptor was derived from an adult in good health. This CDR3 reads CAWSVLAGPYEQYF. CDR3 in DNA: TGTGCCTGGAGTGTACTAGCGGGGCCCTACGAGCAGTACTTC.